The text below deals with one T cell receptor beta chain. This sample was taken from a study of response to subunit inactivated influenza vaccine. TCRdb recomputed calls from the RT-PCR reads with MiXCR, one row per CDR3 protein. The table lists approximately 500,000 distinct CDR3 sequences, under 30% of them singletons. The trim removed 3 bases at V and 6 bases at J, leaving 6 bases unmatched. CDR1 SGHAT and CDR2 FQNNGV come from the germline V gene. CDR3 length: 14 residues. These records were also assigned to another study, of T cells expressing NK-cell markers. That report notes: In generating TCR beta cDNA, 5'RACE template switching with UMIs was used.

The TCR sequence derives from a man aged 45-65 years who received an inactivated influenza vaccine. The V gene is TRBV11-2, the J gene TRBJ2-3; 7 bases fit TRBD1. Specimen: CD4+ T cells sorted from PBMCs, collected approximately 13 days after vaccination. The DNA of the CDR3 is TGTGCCAGCAGCTTTGGGACAGCCCCCGATACGCAGTATTTT. Protein sequence: CASSFGTAPDTQYF.